The 13 T cell receptor beta chains listed next were all sequenced from one sample in a study of naive and memory T cell subsets. Treatment defined: skin biopsy from PPD injection site in Mantoux-positive individual. An oligonucleotide containing a UMI was ligated to the 3' end of TCR cDNA. The SP2 primer and nested alpha and beta constant region primers amplified ligated cDNA in four rounds. TCRdb used MiXCR to reprocess the UMI-ligation and nested PCR reads, holding one entry per CDR3 protein. The sample lists tens of thousands of distinct CDR3 sequences, 6.5% to 8% seen once, with 3% to 3.5% in the top ten. The sample in question was skin, obtained from a tuberculin skin test site. These receptors all stem from an adult in good health.

This clonotype was seen at least ten times. The chain employs TRBV29-1 and TRBJ2-1; TRBD1 matches 10 bases. The CDR3 runs 16 residues. Germline CDR1 and CDR2: SQVTM and ANQGSEA. J lost 6 bases, V lost 0 bases, and 8 bases had no gene match. CDR3 bases: TGCAGCGTTGAAGATCTCGGGACAGGGGATGGCAATGAGCAGTTCTTC. Translation: CSVEDLGTGDGNEQFF.

This clonotype showed up many times. The junction departs from the called germline gene at one end, perhaps through a read error. This chain connects TRBV12-3 or TRBV12-4 to TRBJ1-2; 10 nucleotides line up with TRBD1. The CDR3 totals 14 residues. This chain's CDR3 is CASSRDRGKSGDTF. CDR3 bases: TGTGCCAGCAGCCGGGACAGGGGAAAGAGTGGCGACACCTTC.

This chain connects TRBV6-5 to TRBJ1-6, with 8 bases that match TRBD1. V lost 6 bases to trimming and J lost 0 bases; unmatched junction nucleotides: 10. Germline CDR1 is MNHEY and CDR2 is SVGAGI. The CDR3 has 18 residues. The CDR3 region has the DNA TGTGCCAGCAGCCAACAGGGGGTTCTTAGCTCCTATAATTCACCCCTCCACTTT. Translation: CASSQQGVLSSYNSPLHF.

This clonotype was seen more than once but under ten times. The genes are TRBV7-9 and TRBJ1-4; D perhaps matches TRBD1 (5 bases). CDR1 is SEHNR and CDR2 is FQNEAQ in the germline V gene (reference sequence). This CDR3 spans 16 amino acids. Trimming took 4 bases from V and 3 from J, leaving 15 bases between them. CDR3 protein: CASSYLSGPANEKLFF. The DNA of the CDR3 is TGTGCCAGCAGCTACCTATCGGGGCCGGCTAATGAAAAACTGTTTTTT.

This clonotype was recorded at least ten times. V gene TRBV7-8 combines with J gene TRBJ2-1; 10 bases map to TRBD1. The CDR3 is 14 amino acids. Germline-derived CDR1 and CDR2 are SGHVS and FQNEAQ. J lost 6 bases, V lost 2 bases, and 1 base had no gene match. Here the CDR3 reads CASSLRDRGNEQFF. The CDR3 nucleotides are TGTGCCAGCAGCTTACGGGACAGGGGCAATGAGCAGTTCTTC.

This clonotype was seen a few times. The rearrangement links TRBV5-4 to TRBJ2-1, with D unclear. V lost 4 bases, J lost 4 bases, and 9 bases lay in between. Germline V CDR1 and CDR2: SGHNT, YYREEE (reference sequence). The CDR3 sequence is 13 residues long. The CDR3 region is CASSPVGYNEQFF. CDR3 nucleotides: TGTGCCAGCAGCCCAGTCGGATACAATGAGCAGTTCTTC.

This chain joins TRBV9 and TRBJ2-3; 7 nucleotides match TRBD2. Germline-derived CDR1 and CDR2 are SGDLS and YYNGEE. CDR3 length equals 16 residues. Trimming at V came to 4 bases and at J to 6 bases, leaving 14 bases not matched to a gene. CDR3 loop: CASSQRGHAKKDTQYF. In DNA form, the CDR3 reads TGTGCCAGCAGCCAGCGGGGTCACGCCAAAAAGGATACGCAGTATTTT.

Of note for this clonotype: Compared with germline, one end of the junction differs, possibly owing to a read error. The gene calls are TRBV10-3 and TRBJ1-2; maybe TRBD1 (5 bases). The CDR3 sequence is 13 residues long. Germline CDR1 and CDR2: ENHRY and SYGVKD. CDR3 DNA sequence: TGTGCCATCCGGGACGTTCTCAACTATGGCGACACCTTC. The encoded protein is CAIRDVLNYGDTF.

This clonotype was seen many times. Compared with germline, one end of the junction differs, possibly owing to a read error. This chain links TRBV7-9 with TRBJ2-3, with TRBD2 identical over 10 bases. CDR1 and CDR2 from the germline V gene are SEHNR and FQNEAQ (reference sequence). The CDR3 loop spans 16 amino acids. This chain's CDR3 is CASSSTPSGGADSQYF. CDR3 sequence (DNA): TGTGCCAGCAGCTCGACCCCTAGCGGGGGCGCAGATTCGCAGTATTTT.

This clonotype has more than one count but fewer than ten. The chain employs TRBV20-1 and TRBJ2-3; 15 bases match TRBD2. V trimming: 1 base; J trimming: 4 bases; junction bases outside the gene matches: 9. Per the germline V gene, CDR1 is DFQATT and CDR2 is SNEGSKA (reference sequence). The CDR3 extends over 18 amino acids. CDR3 nucleotides: TGCAGTGCTAGAGGTCCGGGACTAGCGGGGGGTCGCGCAGATACGCAGTATTTT. It translates to CSARGPGLAGGRADTQYF.

The rearrangement joins TRBV6-1 to TRBJ1-2; possible D gene TRBD1, 6 bases. Deletions cut 4 bases from V and 4 bases from J, with 10 bases between. The CDR3 is made up of 13 amino acids. CDR1 and CDR2 (germline): MNHNS, SASEGT. The CDR3 DNA sequence: TGTGCCAGCAGTGTCGGACAGCCCTATGGCTACACCTTC. As protein: CASSVGQPYGYTF.

This clonotype rates as medium-sized (0.01 to 0.1%). CDR3 protein: CASSLGSPYEQYF. The CDR3 nucleotides are TGTGCCAGCAGTTTAGGATCCCCGTACGAGCAGTACTTC. J is TRBJ2-7 and V is TRBV12-3 or TRBV12-4; D uncertain. Trimming shortened V by 1 base and J by 4 bases, and 8 bases separated the two germline ends. The CDR3 is made up of 13 amino acids.

This clonotype has a count of ten or more. This chain joins TRBV5-1 and TRBJ2-1; D is tentatively TRBD1 or TRBD2 (6 bases each). Germline loops: CDR1 SGHRS, CDR2 YFSETQ. The CDR3 runs 14 residues. Trimming left V 4 bases short and J 6 bases short, with 14 bases between. The CDR3 sequence: CASSPRWGANEQFF. The CDR3, as DNA: TGCGCCAGCAGCCCTAGGTGGGGGGCCAATGAGCAGTTCTTC. The complete variable domain, with remaining parts taken from reference TRBV5-1 and TRBJ2-1, reads KAGVTQTPRYLIKTRGQQVTLSCSPISGHRSVSWYQQTPGQGLQFLFEYFSETQRNKGNFPGRFSGRQFSNSRSEMNVSTLELGDSALYLCASSPRWGANEQFFGPGTRLTVL.